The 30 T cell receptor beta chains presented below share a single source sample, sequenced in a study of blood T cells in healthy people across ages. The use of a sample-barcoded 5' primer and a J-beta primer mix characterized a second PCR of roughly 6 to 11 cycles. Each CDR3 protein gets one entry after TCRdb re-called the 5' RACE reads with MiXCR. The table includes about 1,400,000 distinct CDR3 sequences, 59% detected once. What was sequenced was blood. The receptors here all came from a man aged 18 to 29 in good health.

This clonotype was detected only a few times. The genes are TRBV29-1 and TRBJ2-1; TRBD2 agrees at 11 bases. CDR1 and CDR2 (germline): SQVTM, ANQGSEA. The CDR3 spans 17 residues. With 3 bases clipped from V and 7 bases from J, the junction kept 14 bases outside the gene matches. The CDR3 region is CSVEGLAGGHSLNEQFF. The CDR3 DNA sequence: TGCAGCGTTGAGGGCCTAGCGGGGGGCCACTCCCTAAATGAGCAGTTCTTC.

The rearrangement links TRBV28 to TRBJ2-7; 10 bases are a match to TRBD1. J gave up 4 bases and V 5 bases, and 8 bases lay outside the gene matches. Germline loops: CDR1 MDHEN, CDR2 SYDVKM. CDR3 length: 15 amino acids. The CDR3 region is CASSPDRGLWYEQYF. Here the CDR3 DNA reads TGTGCCAGCAGTCCTGACAGGGGGCTATGGTACGAGCAGTACTTC.

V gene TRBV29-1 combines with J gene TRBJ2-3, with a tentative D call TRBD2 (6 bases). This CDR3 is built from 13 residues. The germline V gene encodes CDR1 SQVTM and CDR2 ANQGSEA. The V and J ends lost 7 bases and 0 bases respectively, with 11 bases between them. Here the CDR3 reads CSAGTSSTDTQYF. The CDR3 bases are TGCAGCGCCGGGACTTCTAGCACAGATACGCAGTATTTT.

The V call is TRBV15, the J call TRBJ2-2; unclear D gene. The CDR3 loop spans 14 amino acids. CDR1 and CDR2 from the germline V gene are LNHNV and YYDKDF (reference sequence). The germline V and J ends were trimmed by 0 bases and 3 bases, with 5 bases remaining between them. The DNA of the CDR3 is TGTGCCACCAGCAGAGAAGCCGACACCGGGGAGCTGTTTTTT. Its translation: CATSREADTGELFF.

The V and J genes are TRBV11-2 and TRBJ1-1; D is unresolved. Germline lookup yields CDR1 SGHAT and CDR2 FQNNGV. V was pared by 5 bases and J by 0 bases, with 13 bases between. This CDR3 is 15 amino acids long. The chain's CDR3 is CASSPGGNMNTEAFF. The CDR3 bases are TGTGCCAGCAGCCCGGGAGGGAATATGAACACTGAAGCTTTCTTT.

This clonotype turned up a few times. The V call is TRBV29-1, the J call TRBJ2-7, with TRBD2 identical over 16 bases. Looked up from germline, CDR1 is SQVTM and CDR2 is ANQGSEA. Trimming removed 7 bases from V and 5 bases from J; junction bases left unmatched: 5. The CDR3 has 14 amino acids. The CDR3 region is CSAGTSGRAHEQYF. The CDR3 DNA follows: TGCAGCGCTGGGACTAGCGGGAGGGCCCACGAGCAGTACTTC.

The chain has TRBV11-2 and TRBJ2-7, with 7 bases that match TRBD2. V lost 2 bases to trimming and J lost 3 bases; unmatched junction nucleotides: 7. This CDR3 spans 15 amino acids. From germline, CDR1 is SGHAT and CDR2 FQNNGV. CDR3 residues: CASSLPGLSNYEQYF. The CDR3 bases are TGTGCCAGCAGCTTACCGGGACTATCGAACTACGAGCAGTACTTC.

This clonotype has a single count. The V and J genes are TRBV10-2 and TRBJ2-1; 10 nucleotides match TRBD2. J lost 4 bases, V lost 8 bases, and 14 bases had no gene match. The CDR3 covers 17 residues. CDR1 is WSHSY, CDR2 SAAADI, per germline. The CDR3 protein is CASFSPTSGDPYNEQFF. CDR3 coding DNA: TGCGCCAGCTTTTCCCCCACTAGCGGGGATCCTTACAATGAGCAGTTCTTC.

The CDR3 DNA is TGCGCCAGCAGCCAAGATCGGGTGGATAATGAGCAGTTCTTC. It is translated as CASSQDRVDNEQFF. The chain carries TRBV4-1 and TRBJ2-1; D unclear. CDR3 length: 14 amino acids. The V end lost 0 bases, the J end lost 7 bases, and 10 bases lay between the germline ends. Per the germline V gene, CDR1 is MGHRA and CDR2 is YSYEKL.

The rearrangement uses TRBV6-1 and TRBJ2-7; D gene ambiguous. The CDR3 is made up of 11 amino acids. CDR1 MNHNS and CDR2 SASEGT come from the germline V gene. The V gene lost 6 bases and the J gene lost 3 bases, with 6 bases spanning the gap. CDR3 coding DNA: TGTGCCAGCAGGGAGTTCTACGAGCAGTACTTC. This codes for CASREFYEQYF.

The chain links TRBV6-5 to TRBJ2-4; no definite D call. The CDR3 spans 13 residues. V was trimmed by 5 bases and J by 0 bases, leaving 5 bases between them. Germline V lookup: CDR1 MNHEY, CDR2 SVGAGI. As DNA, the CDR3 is TGTGCCAGCAGTCCCACAGCCAAAAACATTCAGTACTTC. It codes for CASSPTAKNIQYF.

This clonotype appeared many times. In nucleotides, the CDR3 is TGTGCCAGCAGCTTAGGTAGTACGAGCGGCGGGTACGAGCAGTACTTC. This gives the protein CASSLGSTSGGYEQYF. The rearrangement joins TRBV7-2 to TRBJ2-7, with D perhaps TRBD2 (5 bases). The CDR3 is 16 amino acids. Germline lookup yields CDR1 SGHTA and CDR2 FQGNSA. Trimming removed 1 base at V and 4 bases at J, with 17 bases between.

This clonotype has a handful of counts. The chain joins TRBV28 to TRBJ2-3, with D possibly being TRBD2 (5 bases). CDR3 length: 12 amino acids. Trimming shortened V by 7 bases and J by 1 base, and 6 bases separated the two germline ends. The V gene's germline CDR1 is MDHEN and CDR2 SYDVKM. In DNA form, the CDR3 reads TGTGCCAGCAAGGAGGGCACAGATACGCAGTATTTT. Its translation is CASKEGTDTQYF.

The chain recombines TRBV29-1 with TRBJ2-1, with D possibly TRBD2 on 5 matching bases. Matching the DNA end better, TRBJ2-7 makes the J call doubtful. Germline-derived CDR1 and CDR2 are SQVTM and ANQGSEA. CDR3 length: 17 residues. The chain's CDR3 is CSVEGGFVPSSYNEQYF. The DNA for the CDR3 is TGCAGCGTTGAAGGCGGGTTTGTGCCCAGCTCCTACAATGAGCAGTACTTC.

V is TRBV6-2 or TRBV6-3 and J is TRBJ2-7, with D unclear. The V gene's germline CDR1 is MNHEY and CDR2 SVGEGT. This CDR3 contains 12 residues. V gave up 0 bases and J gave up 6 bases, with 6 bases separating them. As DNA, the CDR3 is TGTGCCAGCAGTTACTCGACAAGCGAGCAGTACTTC. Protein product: CASSYSTSEQYF.

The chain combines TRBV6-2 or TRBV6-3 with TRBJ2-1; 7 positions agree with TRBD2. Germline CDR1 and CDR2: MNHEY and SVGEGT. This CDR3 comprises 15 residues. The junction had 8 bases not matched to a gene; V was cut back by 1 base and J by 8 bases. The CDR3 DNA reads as TGTGCCAGCAGTTACTGGGCGGGAGCGAAGGATGAGCAGTTCTTC. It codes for CASSYWAGAKDEQFF.

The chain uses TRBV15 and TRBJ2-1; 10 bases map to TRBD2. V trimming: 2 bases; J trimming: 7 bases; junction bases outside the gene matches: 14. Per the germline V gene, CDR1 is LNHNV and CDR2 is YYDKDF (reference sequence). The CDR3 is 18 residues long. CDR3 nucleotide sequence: TGTGCCACCAGCAGAACCCGAGAACTAGCGGGGCTCCTGAATGAGCAGTTCTTC. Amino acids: CATSRTRELAGLLNEQFF. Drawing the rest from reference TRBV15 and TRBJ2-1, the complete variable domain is DAMVIQNPRYQVTQFGKPVTLSCSQTLNHNVMYWYQQKSSQAPKLLFHYYDKDFNNEADTPDNFQSRRPNTSFCFLDIRSPGLGDTAMYLCATSRTRELAGLLNEQFFGPGTRLTVL.

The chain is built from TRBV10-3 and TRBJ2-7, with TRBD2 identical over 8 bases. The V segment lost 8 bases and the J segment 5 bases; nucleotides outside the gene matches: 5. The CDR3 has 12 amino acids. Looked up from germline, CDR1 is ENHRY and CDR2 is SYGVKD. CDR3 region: CAIREGSNEQYF. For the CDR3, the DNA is TGTGCCATCCGGGAGGGGTCCAACGAGCAGTACTTC.

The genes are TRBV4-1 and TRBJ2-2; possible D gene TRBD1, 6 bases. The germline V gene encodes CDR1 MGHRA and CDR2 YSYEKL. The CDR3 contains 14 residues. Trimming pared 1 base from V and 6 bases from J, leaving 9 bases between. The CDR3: CASSQVGGAGELFF. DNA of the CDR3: TGCGCCAGCAGCCAAGTAGGGGGAGCCGGGGAGCTGTTTTTT.

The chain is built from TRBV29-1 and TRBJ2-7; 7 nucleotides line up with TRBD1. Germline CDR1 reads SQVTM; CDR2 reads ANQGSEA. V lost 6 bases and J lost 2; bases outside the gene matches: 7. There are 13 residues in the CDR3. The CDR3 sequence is CSVSGTVTYEQYF. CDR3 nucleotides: TGCAGCGTCTCCGGGACAGTAACCTACGAGCAGTACTTC.

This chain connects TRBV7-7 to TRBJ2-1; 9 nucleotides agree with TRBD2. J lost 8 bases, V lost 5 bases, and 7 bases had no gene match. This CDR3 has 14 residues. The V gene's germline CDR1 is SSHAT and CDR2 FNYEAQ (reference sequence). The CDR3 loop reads CASSPGLAFDEQFF. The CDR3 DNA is TGTGCCAGCAGCCCGGGACTAGCATTTGATGAGCAGTTCTTC.

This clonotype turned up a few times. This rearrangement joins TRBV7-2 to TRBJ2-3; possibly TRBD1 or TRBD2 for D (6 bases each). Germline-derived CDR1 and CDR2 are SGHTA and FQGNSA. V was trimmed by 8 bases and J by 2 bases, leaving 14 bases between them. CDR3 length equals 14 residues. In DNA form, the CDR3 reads TGTGCCAGCGTCGCGACGGGGGCCACAGATACGCAGTATTTT. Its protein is CASVATGATDTQYF.

The CDR3 protein is CASSFQGGEKLFF. The CDR3 DNA is TGTGCCAGCAGCTTCCAGGGAGGAGAAAAACTGTTTTTT. This chain uses TRBV11-2 with TRBJ1-4; D might be TRBD1 (5 bases). The length of the CDR3 is 13 residues. Germline CDR1 is SGHAT and CDR2 is FQNNGV. The V gene lost 3 bases and the J gene lost 8 bases, with 10 bases spanning the gap.

The DNA of the CDR3 is TGTGCCAGCAGCGCCTACCCAGGGGGCCGAGATCAGCCCCAGCATTTT. The encoded protein is CASSAYPGGRDQPQHF. The rearrangement links TRBV11-2 to TRBJ1-5; 8 bases align to TRBD1. This CDR3 has 16 amino acids. The ends lost 5 bases at V and 5 bases at J; junction bases unmatched: 11. The germline CDR1 and CDR2 sequences are SGHAT and FQNNGV.

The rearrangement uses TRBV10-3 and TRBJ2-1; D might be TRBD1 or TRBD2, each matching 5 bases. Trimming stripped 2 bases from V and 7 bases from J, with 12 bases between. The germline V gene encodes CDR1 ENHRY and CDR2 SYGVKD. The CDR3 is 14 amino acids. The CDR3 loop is CAISEARGRNEQFF. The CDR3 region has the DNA TGTGCCATCAGTGAGGCCCGGGGACGGAATGAGCAGTTCTTC.

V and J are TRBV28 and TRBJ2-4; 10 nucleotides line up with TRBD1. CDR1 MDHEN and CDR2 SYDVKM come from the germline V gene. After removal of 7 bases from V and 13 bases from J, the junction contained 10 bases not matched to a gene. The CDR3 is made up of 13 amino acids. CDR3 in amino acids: CASTGTGDLLQYF. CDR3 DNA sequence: TGTGCCAGCACGGGGACAGGGGATCTGTTACAGTACTTC.

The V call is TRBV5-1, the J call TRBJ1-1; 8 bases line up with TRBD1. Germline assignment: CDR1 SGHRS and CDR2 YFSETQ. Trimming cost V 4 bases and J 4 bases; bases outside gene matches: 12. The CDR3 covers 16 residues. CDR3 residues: CASSTGQVGPSTEAFF. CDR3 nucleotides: TGCGCCAGCAGCACGGGACAGGTTGGCCCCAGCACTGAAGCTTTCTTT.

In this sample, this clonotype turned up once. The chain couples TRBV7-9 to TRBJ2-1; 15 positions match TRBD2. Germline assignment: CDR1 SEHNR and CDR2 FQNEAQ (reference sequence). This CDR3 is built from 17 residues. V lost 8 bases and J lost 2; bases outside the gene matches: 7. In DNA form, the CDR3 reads TGTGCCAGCGCGGGCGGGACTAGCGGGAGGACCTACAATGAGCAGTTCTTC. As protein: CASAGGTSGRTYNEQFF.

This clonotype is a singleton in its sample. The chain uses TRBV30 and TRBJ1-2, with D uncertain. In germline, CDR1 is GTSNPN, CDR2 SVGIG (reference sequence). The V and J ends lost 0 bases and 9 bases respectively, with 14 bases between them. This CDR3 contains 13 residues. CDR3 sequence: CAWSVVGRESYTF. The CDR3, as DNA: TGTGCCTGGAGTGTCGTTGGTAGGGAGAGCTACACCTTC.

The CDR3 here is CASRGENYGYTF. CDR3 nucleotide sequence: TGTGCCAGCAGGGGGGAGAACTATGGCTACACCTTC. The chain joins TRBV7-9 to TRBJ1-2; D possibly corresponds to TRBD1 (5 bases). V was shortened by 6 bases and J by 2 bases, with 7 bases between the two germline ends. The CDR3 totals 12 residues. Germline values: CDR1 SEHNR, CDR2 FQNEAQ (reference sequence). The entire variable domain, with the rest obtained from reference TRBV7-9 and TRBJ1-2, is as follows: DTGVSQNPRHKITKRGQNVTFRCDPISEHNRLYWYRQTLGQGPEFLTYFQNEAQLEKSRLLSDRFSAERPKGSFSTLEIQRTEQGDSAMYLCASRGENYGYTFGSGTRLTVV.